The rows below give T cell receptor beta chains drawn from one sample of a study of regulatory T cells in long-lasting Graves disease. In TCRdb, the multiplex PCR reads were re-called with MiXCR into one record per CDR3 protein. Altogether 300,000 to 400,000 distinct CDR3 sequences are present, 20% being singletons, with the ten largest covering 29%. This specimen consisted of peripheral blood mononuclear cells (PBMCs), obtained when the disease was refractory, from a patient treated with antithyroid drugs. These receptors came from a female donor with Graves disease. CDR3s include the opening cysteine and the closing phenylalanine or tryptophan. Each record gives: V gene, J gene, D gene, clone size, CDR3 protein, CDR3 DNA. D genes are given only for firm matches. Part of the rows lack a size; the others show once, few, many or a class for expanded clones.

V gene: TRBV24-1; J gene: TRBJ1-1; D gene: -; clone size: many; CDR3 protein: CATSRGLEVFF; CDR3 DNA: TGTGCCACCTCAAGGGGGTTGGAGGTTTTCTTT
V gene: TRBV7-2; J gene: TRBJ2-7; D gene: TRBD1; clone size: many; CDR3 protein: CASSFGTGGLSSYEQYF; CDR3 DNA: TGTGCCAGCAGCTTCGGGACAGGGGGGCTTAGCTCCTACGAGCAGTACTTC
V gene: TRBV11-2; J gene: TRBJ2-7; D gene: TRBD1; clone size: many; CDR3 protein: CASSLNRDRGYEQYF; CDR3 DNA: TGTGCCAGCAGCTTGAACCGGGACAGGGGATACGAGCAGTACTTC
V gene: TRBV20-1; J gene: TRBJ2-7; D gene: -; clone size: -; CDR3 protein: CSASVAFPYEQYF; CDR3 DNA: TGCAGTGCCTCAGTTGCGTTCCCCTACGAGCAGTACTTC
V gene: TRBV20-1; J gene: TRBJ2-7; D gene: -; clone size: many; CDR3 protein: CSAARGNEQYF; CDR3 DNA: TGCAGTGCTGCACGAGGGAACGAGCAGTACTTC
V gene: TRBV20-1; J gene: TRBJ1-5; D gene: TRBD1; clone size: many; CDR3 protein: CSARVRFPGGHQPQHF; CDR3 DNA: TGCAGTGCTAGAGTTCGCTTTCCAGGGGGCCACCAGCCCCAGCATTTT
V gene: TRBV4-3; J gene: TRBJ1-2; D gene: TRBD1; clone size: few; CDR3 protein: CASSQPGQEYGYTF; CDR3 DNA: TGCGCCAGCAGCCAGCCGGGACAGGAGTATGGCTACACCTTC
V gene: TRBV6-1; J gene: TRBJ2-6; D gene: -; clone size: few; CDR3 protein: CASRAKGSGANVLTF; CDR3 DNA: TGTGCCAGCAGGGCAAAGGGCTCTGGGGCCAACGTCCTGACTTTC
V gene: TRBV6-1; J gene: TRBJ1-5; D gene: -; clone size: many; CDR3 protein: CATTQAGNQPQHF; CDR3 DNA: TGTGCCACCACCCAGGCCGGCAATCAGCCCCAGCATTTT
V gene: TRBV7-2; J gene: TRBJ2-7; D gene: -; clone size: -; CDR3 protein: CASSLFQQTYEQYF; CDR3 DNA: TGTGCCAGCAGCTTATTCCAACAGACCTACGAGCAGTACTTC
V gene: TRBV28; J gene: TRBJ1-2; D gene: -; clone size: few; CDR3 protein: CASSPPGGSGYTF; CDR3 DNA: TGTGCCAGCAGTCCCCCGGGGGGCTCGGGCTACACCTTC
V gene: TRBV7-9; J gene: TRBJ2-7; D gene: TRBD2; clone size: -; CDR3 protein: CASSSTSGNYEQYF; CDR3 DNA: TGTGCCAGCAGCTCGACTAGCGGGAATTACGAGCAGTACTTC
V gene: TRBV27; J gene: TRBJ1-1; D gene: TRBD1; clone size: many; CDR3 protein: CASRPDREVPTEAFF; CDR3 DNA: TGTGCCAGCAGACCCGACAGGGAGGTTCCCACTGAAGCTTTCTTT
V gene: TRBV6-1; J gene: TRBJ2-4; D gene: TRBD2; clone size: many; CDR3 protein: CASSPGVGGNIQYF; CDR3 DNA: TGTGCCAGCAGTCCAGGTGTGGGAGGGAACATTCAGTACTTC
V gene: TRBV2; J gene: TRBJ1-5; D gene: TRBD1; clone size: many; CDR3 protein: CASSNDRGRNQPQHF; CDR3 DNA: TGTGCCAGCAGTAATGACAGGGGTAGGAATCAGCCCCAGCATTTT
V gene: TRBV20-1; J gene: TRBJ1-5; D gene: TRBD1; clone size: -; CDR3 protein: CSAWDRGPNRNQPQHF; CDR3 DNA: TGCAGTGCTTGGGACAGGGGGCCGAATCGGAATCAGCCCCAGCATTTT
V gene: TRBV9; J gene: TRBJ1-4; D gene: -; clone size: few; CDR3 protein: CASSVGAGVGEKLFF; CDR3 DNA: TGTGCCAGCAGCGTAGGGGCAGGGGTAGGGGAAAAACTGTTTTTT
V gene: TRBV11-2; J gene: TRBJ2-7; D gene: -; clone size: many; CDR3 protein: CASSSLKSDPYEQYF; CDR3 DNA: TGTGCCAGCAGCTCGCTCAAGTCCGACCCCTACGAGCAGTACTTC
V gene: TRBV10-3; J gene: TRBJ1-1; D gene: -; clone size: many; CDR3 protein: CAISDQSTEAFF; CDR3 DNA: TGTGCCATCAGTGACCAAAGCACTGAAGCTTTCTTT
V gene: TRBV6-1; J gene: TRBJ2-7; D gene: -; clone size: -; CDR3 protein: CASSERGSEQYF; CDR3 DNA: TGTGCCAGCAGTGAACGGGGGAGCGAGCAGTACTTC
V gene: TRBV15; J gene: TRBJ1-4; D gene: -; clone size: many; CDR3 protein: CATSRDNDGRELFF; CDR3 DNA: TGTGCCACCAGCAGAGATAATGATGGCAGGGAACTGTTTTTT
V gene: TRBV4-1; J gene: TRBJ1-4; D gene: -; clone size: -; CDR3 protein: CASSQADRDREKLFF; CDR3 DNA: TGCGCCAGCAGCCAGGCCGACCGAGACCGGGAAAAACTGTTTTTT
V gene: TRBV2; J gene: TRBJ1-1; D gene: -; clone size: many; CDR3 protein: CASSVRMNTEAFF; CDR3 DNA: TGTGCCAGCTCGGTCCGCATGAACACTGAAGCTTTCTTT
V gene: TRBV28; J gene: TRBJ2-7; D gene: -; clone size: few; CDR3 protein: CASSFGGTSLYEQYF; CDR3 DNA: TGTGCCAGCAGTTTTGGCGGGACGTCCCTTTACGAGCAGTACTTC
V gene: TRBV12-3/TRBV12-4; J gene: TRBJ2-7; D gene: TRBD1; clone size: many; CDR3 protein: CASSYGQGYEQYF; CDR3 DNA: TGTGCCAGCAGCTACGGACAGGGGTACGAGCAGTACTTC
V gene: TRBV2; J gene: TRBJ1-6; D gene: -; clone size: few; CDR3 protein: CASNHPGLGEKWSPLHF; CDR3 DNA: TGTGCCAGCAATCACCCAGGGCTAGGTGAAAAATGGTCACCCCTCCACTTT
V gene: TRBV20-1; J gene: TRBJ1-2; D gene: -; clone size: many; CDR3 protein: CSARSGTRPGYTF; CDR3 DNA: TGCAGTGCTAGATCCGGGACGCGCCCCGGCTACACCTTC
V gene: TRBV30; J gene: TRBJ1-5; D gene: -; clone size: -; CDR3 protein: CAWSVGDISNQPQHF; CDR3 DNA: TGTGCCTGGAGTGTGGGGGACATAAGCAATCAGCCCCAGCATTTT
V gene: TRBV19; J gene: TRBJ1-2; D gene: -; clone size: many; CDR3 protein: CASNGPRSGARANYGYTF; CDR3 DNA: TGTGCCAGTAACGGCCCGCGGTCAGGGGCCAGAGCTAACTATGGCTACACCTTC
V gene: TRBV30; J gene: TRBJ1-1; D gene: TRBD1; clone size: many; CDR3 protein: CAWRGQGSNTEAFF; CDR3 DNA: TGTGCCTGGAGGGGACAGGGGTCGAACACTGAAGCTTTCTTT
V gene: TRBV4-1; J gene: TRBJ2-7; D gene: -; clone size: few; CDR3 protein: CASSHLGRAGEQYF; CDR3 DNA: TGCGCCAGCAGCCACTTAGGTCGGGCGGGGGAGCAGTACTTC
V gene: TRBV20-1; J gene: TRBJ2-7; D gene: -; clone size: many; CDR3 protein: CSASPGPYEQYF; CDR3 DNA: TGCAGTGCTAGCCCGGGCCCCTACGAGCAGTACTTC
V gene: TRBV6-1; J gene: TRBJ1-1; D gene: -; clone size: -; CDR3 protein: CASLRGGTEAFF; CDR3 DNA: TGTGCCAGCTTAAGGGGTGGTACTGAAGCTTTCTTT
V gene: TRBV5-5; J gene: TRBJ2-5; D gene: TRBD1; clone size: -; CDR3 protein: CASSILLGTGAKTQYF; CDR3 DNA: TGTGCCAGCAGCATCCTTTTGGGGACAGGGGCCAAGACCCAGTACTTC
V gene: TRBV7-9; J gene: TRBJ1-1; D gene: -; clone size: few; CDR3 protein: CASSLALGNTEAFF; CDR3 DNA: TGTGCCAGCAGCTTAGCGCTGGGGAACACTGAAGCTTTCTTT
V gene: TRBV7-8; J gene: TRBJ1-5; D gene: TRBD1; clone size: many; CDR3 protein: CASSLVGTGGSNQPQHF; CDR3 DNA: TGTGCCAGCAGCTTAGTAGGGACAGGGGGCTCTAATCAGCCCCAGCATTTT
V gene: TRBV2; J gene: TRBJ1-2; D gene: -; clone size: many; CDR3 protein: CASSGAGHYGYTF; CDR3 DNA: TGTGCCAGCAGTGGGGCAGGCCACTATGGCTACACCTTC
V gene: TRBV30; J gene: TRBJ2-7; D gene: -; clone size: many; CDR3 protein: CAWGRVGAREQYF; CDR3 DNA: TGTGCCTGGGGCCGTGTCGGAGCTAGAGAGCAGTACTTC
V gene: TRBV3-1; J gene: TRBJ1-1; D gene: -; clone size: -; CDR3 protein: CASSHSRDLRKAFF; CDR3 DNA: TGTGCCAGCAGCCACTCAAGGGACCTCCGGAAAGCTTTCTTT
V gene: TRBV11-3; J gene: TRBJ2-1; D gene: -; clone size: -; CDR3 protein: CASSLTAGSYNEQFF; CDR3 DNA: TGTGCCAGCAGCTTAACCGCGGGGTCCTACAATGAGCAGTTCTTC
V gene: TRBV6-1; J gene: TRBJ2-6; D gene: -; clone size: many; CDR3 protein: CASTKAPSGANVLTF; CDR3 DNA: TGTGCCAGCACCAAGGCACCTTCTGGGGCCAACGTCCTGACTTTC
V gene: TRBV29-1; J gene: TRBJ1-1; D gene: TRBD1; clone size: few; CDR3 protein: CSVEDQGQGLNTEAFF; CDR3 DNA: TGCAGCGTTGAAGACCAGGGACAGGGGTTGAACACTGAAGCTTTCTTT
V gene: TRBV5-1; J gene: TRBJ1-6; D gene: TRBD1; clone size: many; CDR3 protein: CASSLETGGRSPLHF; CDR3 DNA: TGCGCCAGCAGCTTGGAAACAGGGGGCAGGTCACCCCTCCACTTT
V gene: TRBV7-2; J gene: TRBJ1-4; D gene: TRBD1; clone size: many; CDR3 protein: CASSTGTGVEKLFF; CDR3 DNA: TGTGCCAGCAGCACCGGGACAGGGGTTGAAAAACTGTTTTTT
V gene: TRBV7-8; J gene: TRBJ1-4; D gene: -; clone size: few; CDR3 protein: CASSARDVNEKLFF; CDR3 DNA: TGTGCCAGCAGCGCCCGGGACGTCAATGAAAAACTGTTTTTT
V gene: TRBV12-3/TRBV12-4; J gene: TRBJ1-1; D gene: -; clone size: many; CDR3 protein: CASTLRSGTEAFF; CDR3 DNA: TGTGCCAGCACCCTGCGCTCGGGAACTGAAGCTTTCTTT
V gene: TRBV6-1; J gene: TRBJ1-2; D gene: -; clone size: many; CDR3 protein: CASSEFWGDYGYTF; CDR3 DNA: TGTGCCAGCAGTGAATTTTGGGGGGACTATGGCTACACCTTC
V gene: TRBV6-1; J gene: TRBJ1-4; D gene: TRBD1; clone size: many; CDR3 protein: CASSNRGQGANEKLFF; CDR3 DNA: TGTGCCAGCAGTAACCGTGGACAGGGCGCTAATGAAAAACTGTTTTTT
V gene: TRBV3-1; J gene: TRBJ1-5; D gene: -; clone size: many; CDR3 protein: CASSQDSRGADQPQHF; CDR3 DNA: TGTGCCAGCAGCCAAGATAGTAGGGGGGCCGATCAGCCCCAGCATTTT
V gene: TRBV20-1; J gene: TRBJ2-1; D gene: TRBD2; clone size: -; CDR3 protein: CSAMGLAGVEQFF; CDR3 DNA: TGCAGTGCTATGGGACTAGCGGGAGTCGAGCAGTTCTTC
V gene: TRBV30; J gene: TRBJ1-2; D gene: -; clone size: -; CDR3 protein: CAWSLGSNYGYTF; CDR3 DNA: TGTGCCTGGAGTTTAGGGTCGAACTATGGCTACACCTTC
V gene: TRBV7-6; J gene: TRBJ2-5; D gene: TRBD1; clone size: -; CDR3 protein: CASSRPTGSHQETQYF; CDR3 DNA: TGTGCCAGCAGCCGCCCGACAGGGAGTCACCAAGAGACCCAGTACTTC
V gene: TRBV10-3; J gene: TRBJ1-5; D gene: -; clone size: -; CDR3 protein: CAISDSRQGYQPQHF; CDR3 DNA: TGTGCCATCAGTGACTCGAGACAAGGGTATCAGCCCCAGCATTTT
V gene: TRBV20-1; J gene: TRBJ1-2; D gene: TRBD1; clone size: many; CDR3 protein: CSARDRPSGTGYGYTF; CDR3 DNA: TGCAGTGCTAGAGATCGGCCAAGCGGGACAGGCTATGGCTACACCTTC
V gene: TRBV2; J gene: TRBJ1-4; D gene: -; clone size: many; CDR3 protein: CASSLRGGEKLFF; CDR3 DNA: TGTGCCAGCAGTCTCCGGGGCGGGGAAAAACTGTTTTTT
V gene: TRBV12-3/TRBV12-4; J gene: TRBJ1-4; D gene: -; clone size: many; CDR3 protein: CASDDPGGEKLFF; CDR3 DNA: TGTGCCAGCGATGACCCGGGCGGTGAAAAACTGTTTTTT
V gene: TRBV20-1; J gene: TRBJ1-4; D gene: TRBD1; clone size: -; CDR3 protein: CSAKTGGVEKLFF; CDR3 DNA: TGCAGTGCAAAGACAGGGGGGGTTGAAAAACTGTTTTTT
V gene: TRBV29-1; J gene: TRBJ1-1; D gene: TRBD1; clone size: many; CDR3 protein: CSVDRRQGDTEAFF; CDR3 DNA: TGCAGCGTTGATCGGCGACAGGGGGACACTGAAGCTTTCTTT
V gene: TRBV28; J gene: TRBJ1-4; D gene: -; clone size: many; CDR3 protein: CASNLGGEIQEKLFF; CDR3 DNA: TGTGCCAGCAACCTAGGGGGTGAAATCCAGGAAAAACTGTTTTTT